The 27 T cell receptor beta chains reported below all come from one sample, sequenced in a study of T cells in Graves' hyperthyroidism and ophthalmopathy. Amplified TCR beta CDR3 regions derived from RNA transcripts. Researchers ran a first-round RT-PCR on the TCR CDR3 using the HTBI primer set. Via MiXCR, TCRdb re-called the multiplex PCR reads, giving one row per CDR3 protein. The sample includes fewer than 300,000 distinct CDR3 sequences, nearly 15% of them seen just once. Sequences were obtained from blood. These receptors all stem from a woman aged 50 to 60 with Graves' hyperthyroidism that later progressed to Graves' ophthalmopathy.

The chain uses TRBV5-1 and TRBJ2-1; no firm D call. V was cut by 5 bases and J by 8 bases, with 14 bases left in between. The CDR3 sequence is 13 residues long. In germline, CDR1 is SGHRS, CDR2 YFSETQ. Here the CDR3 DNA reads TGCGCCAGCAGGGACCTACGGACCTATGAGCAGTTCTTC. Translated, it gives CASRDLRTYEQFF.

This clonotype was seen many times. The V gene is TRBV6-1, the J gene TRBJ1-5; no reliable D call. The CDR3 is 17 amino acids. The germline V gene encodes CDR1 MNHNS and CDR2 SASEGT. Between the trimmed V and J ends, which lost 2 bases and 0 bases, there was a span of 14 bases. In DNA form, the CDR3 reads TGTGCCAGCAGTGAACAGGTGGGAGAGTATAGCAATCAGCCCCAGCATTTT. Translated, it gives CASSEQVGEYSNQPQHF.

The rearrangement joins TRBV6-1 to TRBJ2-4; TRBD2 aligns across 10 bases. V gave up 8 bases and J gave up 8 bases; unmatched junction bases: 18. The CDR3 is 17 amino acids. Germline CDR1 MNHNS, CDR2 SASEGT. The CDR3 sequence is CASANAPSSGRGDIQYF. In DNA, the CDR3 is TGTGCCAGCGCCAACGCCCCCTCTAGCGGGAGAGGGGACATTCAGTACTTC.

This clonotype has a count of ten or more. The J gene is TRBJ1-1, the V gene TRBV2, with 8 positions matching TRBD1. V gave up 8 bases and J gave up 5 bases; unmatched junction bases: 7. This CDR3 is built from 13 residues. Germline V gene data show CDR1 as SNHLY and CDR2 as FYNNEI. The CDR3: CASPNRGRTEAFF. The DNA for the CDR3 is TGTGCCAGCCCAAACAGGGGGAGGACTGAAGCTTTCTTT.

This clonotype occurred a few times. V usage is TRBV2 and J usage is TRBJ1-1; D gene uncertain. The CDR3 contains 13 residues. Trimming pared 7 bases from V and 6 bases from J, leaving 15 bases between. Per the germline V gene, CDR1 is SNHLY and CDR2 is FYNNEI. The CDR3 coding sequence is TGTGCCAGCACCCTGCTCTTAAGGGCTGAAGCTTTCTTT. Encoded protein: CASTLLLRAEAFF.

This clonotype has just a few counts. The chain uses TRBV6-1 and TRBJ2-6; unclear D gene. The CDR3 has 13 amino acids. Trimming shortened V by 8 bases and J by 4 bases, and 9 bases separated the two germline ends. Germline assignment: CDR1 MNHNS and CDR2 SASEGT. CDR3 residues: CASCVRGANVLTF. In DNA form, the CDR3 reads TGTGCCAGCTGCGTGAGGGGGGCCAACGTCCTGACTTTC.

V is TRBV11-2 and J is TRBJ1-3; D is ambiguous. V was clipped by 6 bases and J by 1 base, with 13 bases between them. The CDR3 sequence is 15 residues long. Germline CDR1 and CDR2: SGHAT and FQNNGV. CDR3 bases: TGTGCCAGCAGTTACGACGCGTTATCTGGAAACACCATATATTTT. Its translation: CASSYDALSGNTIYF.

The CDR3 here is CASSPGLAGGREQFF. CDR3 bases: TGTGCCAGCAGCCCGGGACTAGCGGGAGGGCGAGAGCAGTTCTTC. The chain combines TRBV7-6 with TRBJ2-1; the match to TRBD2 covers 16 bases. This CDR3 is built from 15 residues. Germline-derived CDR1 and CDR2 are SGHVS and FNYEAQ. The V segment lost 5 bases and the J segment 10 bases; nucleotides outside the gene matches: 5. Based on the CDR3 plus reference TRBV7-6 and TRBJ2-1, the full variable domain is GAGVSQSPRYKVTKRGQDVALRCDPISGHVSLYWYRQALGQGPEFLTYFNYEAQQDKSGLPNDRFSAERPEGSISTLTIQRTEQRDSAMYRCASSPGLAGGREQFFGPGTRLTVL.

The chain joins TRBV5-1 to TRBJ1-1; tentatively, D is TRBD1 (6 bases). With 2 bases removed from V and 5 bases from J, the gap between germline ends came to 10 bases. The CDR3 sequence is 13 residues long. The germline V gene encodes CDR1 SGHRS and CDR2 YFSETQ. CDR3 nucleotide sequence: TGCGCCAGCAGCTTTAGGGGGGGAACTGAAGCTTTCTTT. Translated: CASSFRGGTEAFF.

This clonotype was counted ten times or more. The V gene is TRBV30, the J gene TRBJ1-3; no clear D gene. The length of the CDR3 is 12 residues. Germline CDR1 reads GTSNPN; CDR2 reads SVGIG (reference sequence). Trimming took off 7 bases at V and 4 bases at J, with 11 bases between the two ends. The CDR3 here is CALDLKGNTIYF. As DNA, the CDR3 is TGTGCCTTGGACCTGAAGGGAAACACCATATATTTT.

Many counts were recorded for this clonotype. The chain carries TRBV28 and TRBJ2-7; D perhaps matches TRBD2 (5 bases). CDR1 MDHEN and CDR2 SYDVKM come from the germline V gene. The CDR3 sequence is 14 residues long. V was cut by 7 bases and J by 2 bases, with 15 bases left in between. The CDR3 protein is CASKDWANTYEQYF. DNA of the CDR3: TGTGCCAGCAAGGACTGGGCCAATACCTACGAGCAGTACTTC.

The chain has TRBV12-3 or TRBV12-4 and TRBJ2-7, with D possibly being TRBD2 (7 bases). The CDR3 loop spans 16 amino acids. The V end was cut by 3 bases, the J end by 4 bases, with 19 bases between. CDR3 protein: CASSFRGAEIQYEQYF. In nucleotides, the CDR3 is TGTGCCAGCAGTTTCCGGGGGGCGGAAATCCAATACGAGCAGTACTTC.

Turning to this clonotype: One base away lies a much larger clone, so this may be a sequencing read error. V gene TRBV20-1 combines with J gene TRBJ2-2; no clear D gene. V was shortened by 3 bases and J by 7 bases, with 3 bases between the two germline ends. The V gene's germline CDR1 is DFQATT and CDR2 SNEGSKA (reference sequence). This CDR3 is 10 amino acids long. The CDR3 loop is CSASHGELFF. Written as DNA, the CDR3 is TGCAGTGCTAGTCACGGGGAGCTGTTTTTT.

The rearrangement uses TRBV28 and TRBJ1-5, with D possibly matching TRBD1 (6 bases). The germline gives CDR1 MDHEN, CDR2 SYDVKM. The CDR3 has 15 residues. V was shortened by 6 bases and J by 5 bases, with 17 bases between the two germline ends. The CDR3 DNA follows: TGTGCCAGCAGCCGGGGGGGCAGGGACGATCAGCCCCAGCATTTT. This translates into CASSRGGRDDQPQHF.

This clonotype was observed at least ten times. This sequence joins TRBV5-6 and TRBJ2-1; 10 nucleotides line up with TRBD2. V lost 4 bases, J lost 8 bases, and 3 bases stayed unmatched. The CDR3 consists of 13 residues. Germline assignment: CDR1 SGHDT and CDR2 YYEEEE. Here the CDR3 reads CASSKREGDEQFF. CDR3 DNA sequence: TGTGCCAGCAGCAAGCGGGAGGGAGATGAGCAGTTCTTC.

The CDR3 region has the DNA TGTGCCACCAGCAGAGATCTGGCCAAAAACATTCAGTACTTC. Amino acid sequence: CATSRDLAKNIQYF. V usage is TRBV15 and J usage is TRBJ2-4; D not certain. This CDR3 has 14 amino acids. Trimming took off 0 bases at V and 1 base at J, with 4 bases between the two ends. CDR1 is LNHNV and CDR2 is YYDKDF in the germline V gene (reference sequence).

This clonotype was counted ten times or more. The gene calls are TRBV18 and TRBJ2-7; D ambiguous. Trimming removed 3 bases at V and 1 base at J, with 7 bases between. Per the germline V gene, CDR1 is KGHSH and CDR2 is LQKENI. CDR3 length: 13 residues. The CDR3 bases are TGTGCCAGCTCACCTCCACTATCCTACGAGCAGTACTTC. It encodes CASSPPLSYEQYF.

This clonotype has only a few counts. J is TRBJ2-3 and V is TRBV30, with 12 positions matching TRBD2. The CDR3 is made up of 15 amino acids. Trimming removed 5 bases from V and 3 bases from J; junction bases left unmatched: 6. The germline CDR1 and CDR2 sequences are GTSNPN and SVGIG (reference sequence). The CDR3 region is CAWQTSGSWTDTQYF. CDR3 bases: TGTGCCTGGCAGACTAGCGGGAGTTGGACAGATACGCAGTATTTT.

This clonotype has just a few counts. The rearrangement uses TRBV7-9 and TRBJ1-4, with 9 bases identical to TRBD1. CDR1 is SEHNR and CDR2 is FQNEAQ in the germline V gene (reference sequence). V dropped 4 bases and J dropped 4; count of bases not matched to a gene: 4. The CDR3 is 15 residues long. The CDR3 DNA follows: TGTGCCAGCAGCTCACCGGGACAGGGTAATGAAAAACTGTTTTTT. It codes for CASSSPGQGNEKLFF.

This clonotype has a count of ten or more. This chain joins TRBV24-1 and TRBJ2-1, with TRBD1 as a possible D gene (6 bases). Deletions cut 4 bases from V and 7 bases from J, with 13 bases between. This CDR3 is 14 amino acids long. CDR1 KGHDR and CDR2 SFDVKD come from the germline V gene. CDR3 DNA: TGTGCCACCAGTGAGCACAGGGATAAGAATGAGCAGTTCTTC. Residues: CATSEHRDKNEQFF.

This clonotype was found many times. This chain links TRBV10-3 with TRBJ2-1; D may correspond to TRBD1 or TRBD2 (5 bases each). Per germline, CDR1 ENHRY and CDR2 SYGVKD. The CDR3 covers 16 residues. V dropped 3 bases and J dropped 7 bases, with 19 bases sitting between them. The CDR3 protein is CAISERDPSSLNEQFF. The CDR3 DNA is TGTGCCATCAGTGAAAGGGACCCTTCGAGTTTGAATGAGCAGTTCTTC.

This clonotype was seen at least ten times. The chain joins TRBV20-1 to TRBJ2-5; D call uncertain. CDR3 length equals 13 residues. The germline V gene encodes CDR1 DFQATT and CDR2 SNEGSKA (reference sequence). Trimming took 0 bases from V and 2 from J, leaving 7 bases between them. CDR3 nucleotides: TGCAGTGCTAGAGATCATGGGCAAGAGACCCAGTACTTC. Translating gives CSARDHGQETQYF.

There are a few counts of this clonotype. The chain employs TRBV19 and TRBJ2-1; D may be TRBD2 (6 bases). The CDR3 runs 13 residues. Germline V lookup: CDR1 LNHDA, CDR2 SQIVND (reference sequence). V shed 5 bases and J shed 5 bases, with 10 bases lying between them. As DNA, the CDR3 is TGTGCCAGTAGTCAGCGGGTCCACAATGAGCAGTTCTTC. It yields the protein CASSQRVHNEQFF.

In its sample, this clonotype was seen many times. The chain couples TRBV2 to TRBJ2-7; D gene uncertain. Germline V gene lookup returns CDR1 SNHLY and CDR2 FYNNEI. This CDR3 has 13 amino acids. Trimming removed 3 bases at V and 1 base at J, with 7 bases between. The CDR3 coding sequence is TGTGCCAGCAGTGAGAACCCATCCTACGAGCAGTACTTC. Its translation is CASSENPSYEQYF.

The rearrangement uses TRBV5-1 and TRBJ2-5; D uncertain. The V and J ends lost 4 bases and 2 bases respectively, with 15 bases between them. Germline values: CDR1 SGHRS, CDR2 YFSETQ. The CDR3 extends over 15 amino acids. Here the CDR3 DNA reads TGCGCCAGCAGCCCTACCGGACCCCCTCAAGAGACCCAGTACTTC. It translates to CASSPTGPPQETQYF.

This clonotype showed up many times. V gene TRBV2 combines with J gene TRBJ2-3; perhaps TRBD2 as D (5 bases). The CDR3 sequence is 15 residues long. V lost 4 bases to trimming and J lost 3 bases, with 14 bases between them. The germline CDR1 and CDR2 sequences are SNHLY and FYNNEI. Here the CDR3 reads CASSGERSPTDTQYF. CDR3 DNA sequence: TGTGCCAGCAGTGGAGAGCGGAGCCCAACAGATACGCAGTATTTT.

The chain is built from TRBV5-6 and TRBJ1-1; a possible D gene is TRBD1 (6 bases). CDR1 SGHDT and CDR2 YYEEEE come from the germline V gene. The ends were cut back, 3 bases at V and 6 bases at J, with 12 bases in the middle. CDR3 length: 13 amino acids. The CDR3 DNA follows: TGTGCCAGCAGCTCCCGACAGGAGCCTGAAGCTTTCTTT. Protein sequence: CASSSRQEPEAFF.